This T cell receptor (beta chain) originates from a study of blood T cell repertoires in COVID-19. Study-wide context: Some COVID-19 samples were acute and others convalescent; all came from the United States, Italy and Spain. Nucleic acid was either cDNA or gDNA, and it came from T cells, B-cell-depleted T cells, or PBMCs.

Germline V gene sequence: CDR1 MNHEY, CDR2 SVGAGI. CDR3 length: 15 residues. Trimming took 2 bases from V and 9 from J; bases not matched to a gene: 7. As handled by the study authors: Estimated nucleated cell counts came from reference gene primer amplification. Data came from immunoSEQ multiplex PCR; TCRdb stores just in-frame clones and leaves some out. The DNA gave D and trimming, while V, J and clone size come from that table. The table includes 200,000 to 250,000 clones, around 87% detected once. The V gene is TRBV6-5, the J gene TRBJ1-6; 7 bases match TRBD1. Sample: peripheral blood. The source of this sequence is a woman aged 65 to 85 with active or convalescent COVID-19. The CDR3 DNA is TGTGCCAGCAGTTACCAGACAGGGATTGGTTCACCCCTCCACTTT. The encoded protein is CASSYQTGIGSPLHF.